The text below deals with one T cell receptor beta chain. It lacks a known antigen. Nothing much larger sits one base from this clone, and base qualities are not available. This record comes from a study of blood T cell repertoires in COVID-19 (dated by TCRdb to 2020 to 2022). Background for the entire study: The collaborator samples originated in the United States, Italy and Spain and spanned the acute and convalescent phases of COVID-19. Samples came from the ongoing ImmuneRACE study (first 160 participants) plus 1,254 subjects from 6 global collaborators. The sample metadata nearly always contained a de-identified subject ID, COVID-19 status, age in years and sex. The material from the prospective study consisted of cDNA or gDNA derived from T cells, B-cell-depleted T cells, or PBMCs. Where available, HLA class I and class II types were obtained from metadata supplied by the sample provider rather than from assay-based typing. The repertoires were released in a freely available public database meant as a resource for research on the immune response to SARS-CoV-2. Subjects who had been exposed to COVID-19, were actively infected with it, or had recovered from it provided the deeply sampled blood TCRbeta repertoires that made up the dataset. Broader findings and caveats from the paper: The amount of clinical and demographic metadata varied by source and participant and was provided uncurated.

In Seattle, one collaborating source enrolled patients while the infection was active and tracked those patients longitudinally over the course of disease. Collaborating institutions collected whole blood in K2EDTA tubes following their own protocols. For TCRbeta analysis, collaborator samples were shipped as frozen whole blood, as isolated PBMCs, or as DNA extracted from either sample type. TCRbeta CDR3 regions were amplified from genomic DNA by means of the immunoSEQ Assay, a bias-controlled multiplex PCR. The authors processed their data as follows. Nucleated cell counts per sample were estimated from amplification of reference gene primers within the assay. To quantify the absolute abundance of each unique TCRbeta CDR3 rearrangement, sequence reads were collapsed and filtered. For each sample, productive Simpson clonality was calculated as the square root of Simpson's diversity index over productive rearrangements. TCRdb stores this immuneACCESS table with in-frame sequences only. Part of the clones is absent; in the studies checked, under half of the shortfall reflects unresolved V genes, and no reason is known for the rest. The V and J calls and the clone size are those of that table, but D and trimming were determined from the DNA. The sample table records approximately 270,000 clones; roughly 80% of these occur just once. The ten largest clonotypes hold 15% to 18% of the sample.

Its CDR3 holds 18 amino acids, cysteine through phenylalanine. Only the CDR3 part of the read is kept: 54 bases, read in frame from the first base. CDR1 SGHRS and CDR2 YFSETQ are derived from the germline V gene. Germline trimming amounts to 0 bases on V and 1 base on J, with 12 as the count of junction bases outside the gene matches. In this chain, TRBV5-1 is recombined with TRBJ2-7, with 8 central nucleotides matching TRBD1. The TCR comes from a person aged 65 to 79 with COVID-19, enrolled during active disease. Sequencing was done on a sample of peripheral blood. Here the CDR3 is given as CASSLETGEIRRSYEQYF. Read as DNA, the sequence is TGCGCCAGCAGCTTGGAGACAGGGGAGATCAGGAGGTCCTACGAGCAGTACTTC.